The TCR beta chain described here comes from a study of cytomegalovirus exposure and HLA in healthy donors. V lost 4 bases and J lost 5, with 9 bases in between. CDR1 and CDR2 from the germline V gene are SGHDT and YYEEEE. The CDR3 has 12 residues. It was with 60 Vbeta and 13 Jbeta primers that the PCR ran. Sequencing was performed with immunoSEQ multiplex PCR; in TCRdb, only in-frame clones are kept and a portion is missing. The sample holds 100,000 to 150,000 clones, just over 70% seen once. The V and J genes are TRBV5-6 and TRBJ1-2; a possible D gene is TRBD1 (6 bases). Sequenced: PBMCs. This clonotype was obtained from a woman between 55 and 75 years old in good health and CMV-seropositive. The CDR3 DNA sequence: TGTGCCAGCAGCGTCGACAGGTATGGCTACACCTTC. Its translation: CASSVDRYGYTF.